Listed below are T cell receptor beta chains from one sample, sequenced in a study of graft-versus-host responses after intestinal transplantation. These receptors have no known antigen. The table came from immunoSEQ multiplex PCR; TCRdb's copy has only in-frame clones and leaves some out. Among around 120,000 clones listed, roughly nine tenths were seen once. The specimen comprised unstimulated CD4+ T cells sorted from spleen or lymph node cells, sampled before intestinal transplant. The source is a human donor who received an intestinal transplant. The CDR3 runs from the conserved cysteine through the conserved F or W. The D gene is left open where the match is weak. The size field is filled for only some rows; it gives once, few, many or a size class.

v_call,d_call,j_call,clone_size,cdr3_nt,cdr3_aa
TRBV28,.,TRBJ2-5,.,TGTGCCAGCAGTTTCGAGACAGGAAAAGAGACCCAGTACTTC,CASSFETGKETQYF
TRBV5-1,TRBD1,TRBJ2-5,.,TGCGCCAGCAGCTACAGGGGGCAACAAGAGACCCAGTACTTC,CASSYRGQQETQYF
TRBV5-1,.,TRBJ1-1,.,TGCGCCAGCAGCTTGGAAGGGGGCACTGAAGCTTTCTTT,CASSLEGGTEAFF
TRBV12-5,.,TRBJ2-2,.,TGTGCTAGTACAGCCCACTTGAAGACGGGGGAGCTGTTTTTT,CASTAHLKTGELFF
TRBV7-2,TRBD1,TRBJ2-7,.,TGTGCCAGCAGCTGGGACAGGGAGAAGCAGTACTTC,CASSWDREKQYF
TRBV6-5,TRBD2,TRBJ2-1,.,TGTGCCAGCAGAGGCAGCGGGAGATATAATGAGCAGTTCTTC,CASRGSGRYNEQFF
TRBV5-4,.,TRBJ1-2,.,TGTGCCAGCAGCTTGAGGCAGGGAGGGAATGGCTACACCTTC,CASSLRQGGNGYTF
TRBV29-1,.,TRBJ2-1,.,TGCAGCGTTCGCAGGGAAATGGACTACAATGAGCAGTTCTTC,CSVRREMDYNEQFF
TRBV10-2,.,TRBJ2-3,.,TGCGCCAGCAGTGAGCAGGGCACAGATACGCAGTATTTT,CASSEQGTDTQYF
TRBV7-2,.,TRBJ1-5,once,TGTGCCAGCAGCCCTCCGGGGGGCTATCAGCCCCAGCATTTT,CASSPPGGYQPQHF
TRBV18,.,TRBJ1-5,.,TGTGCCAGCTCACCACGTTTGGTGAACTATAGCAATCAGCCCCAGCATTTT,CASSPRLVNYSNQPQHF
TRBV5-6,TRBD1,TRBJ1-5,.,TGTGCCAGCAGCTCTGGCCTAAGGACAGGGAGCAATCAGCCCCAGCATTTT,CASSSGLRTGSNQPQHF
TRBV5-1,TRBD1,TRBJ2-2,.,TGCGCCAGCAGCTTACGGACAGGGTTCACCGGGGAGCTGTTTTTT,CASSLRTGFTGELFF